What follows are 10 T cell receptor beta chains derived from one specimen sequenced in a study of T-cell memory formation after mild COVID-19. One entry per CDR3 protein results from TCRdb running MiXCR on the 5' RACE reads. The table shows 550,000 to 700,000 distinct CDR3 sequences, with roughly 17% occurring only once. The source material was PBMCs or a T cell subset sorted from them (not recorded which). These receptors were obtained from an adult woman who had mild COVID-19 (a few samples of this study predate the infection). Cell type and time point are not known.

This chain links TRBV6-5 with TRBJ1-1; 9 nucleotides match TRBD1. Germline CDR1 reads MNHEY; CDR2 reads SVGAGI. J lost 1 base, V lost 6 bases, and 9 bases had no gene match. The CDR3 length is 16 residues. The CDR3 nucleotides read TGTGCCAGCAGCCCTCCCGGGACAGGGACGAACACTGAAGCTTTCTTT. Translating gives CASSPPGTGTNTEAFF.

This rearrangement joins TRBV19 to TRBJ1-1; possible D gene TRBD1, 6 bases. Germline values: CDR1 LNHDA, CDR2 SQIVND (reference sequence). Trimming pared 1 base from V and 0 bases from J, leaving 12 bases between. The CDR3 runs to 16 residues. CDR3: CASSIGRRDMNTEAFF. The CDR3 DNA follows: TGTGCCAGTAGTATAGGTCGCCGGGACATGAACACTGAAGCTTTCTTT.

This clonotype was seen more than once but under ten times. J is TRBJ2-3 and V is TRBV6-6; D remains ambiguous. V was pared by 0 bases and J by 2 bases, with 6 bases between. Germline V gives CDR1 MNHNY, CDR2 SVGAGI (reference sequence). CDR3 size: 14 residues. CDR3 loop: CASSYSGNTDTQYF. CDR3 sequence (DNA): TGTGCCAGCAGTTACTCTGGGAACACAGATACGCAGTATTTT.

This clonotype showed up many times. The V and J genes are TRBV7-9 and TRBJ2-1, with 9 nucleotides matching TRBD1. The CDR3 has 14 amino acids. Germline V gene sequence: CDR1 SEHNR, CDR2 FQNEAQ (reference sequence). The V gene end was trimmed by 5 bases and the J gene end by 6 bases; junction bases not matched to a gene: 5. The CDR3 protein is CASSRKTGGNEQFF. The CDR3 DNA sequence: TGTGCCAGCAGCCGAAAGACAGGGGGCAATGAGCAGTTCTTC.

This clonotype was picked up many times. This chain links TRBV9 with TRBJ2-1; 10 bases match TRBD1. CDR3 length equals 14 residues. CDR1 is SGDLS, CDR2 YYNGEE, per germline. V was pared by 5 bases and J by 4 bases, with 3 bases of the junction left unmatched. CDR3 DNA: TGTGCCAGCAGTGTGGGACAGGGGTACAATGAGCAGTTCTTC. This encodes CASSVGQGYNEQFF. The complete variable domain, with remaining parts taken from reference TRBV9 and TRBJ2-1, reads DSGVTQTPKHLITATGQRVTLRCSPRSGDLSVYWYQQSLDQGLQFLIQYYNGEERAKGNILERFSAQQFPDLHSELNLSSLELGDSALYFCASSVGQGYNEQFFGPGTRLTVL.

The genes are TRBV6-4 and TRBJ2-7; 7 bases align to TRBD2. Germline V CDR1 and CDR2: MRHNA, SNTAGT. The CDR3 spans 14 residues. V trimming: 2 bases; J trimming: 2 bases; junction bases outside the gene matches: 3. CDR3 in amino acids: CASSDTGTTYEQYF. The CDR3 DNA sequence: TGTGCCAGCAGTGACACCGGGACTACCTACGAGCAGTACTTC.

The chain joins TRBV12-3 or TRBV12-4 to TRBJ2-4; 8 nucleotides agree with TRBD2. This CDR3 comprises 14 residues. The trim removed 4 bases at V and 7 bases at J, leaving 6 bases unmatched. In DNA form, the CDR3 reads TGTGCCAGCAGTTCCGGGGGGGCCGGGAACATTCAGTACTTC. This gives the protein CASSSGGAGNIQYF.

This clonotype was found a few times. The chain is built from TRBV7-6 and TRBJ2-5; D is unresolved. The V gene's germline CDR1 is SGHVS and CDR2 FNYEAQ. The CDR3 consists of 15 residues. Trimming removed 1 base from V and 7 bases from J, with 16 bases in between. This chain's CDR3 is CASSLVSSGWGTQYF. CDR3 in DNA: TGTGCCAGCAGCTTAGTTTCTTCAGGATGGGGGACCCAGTACTTC.

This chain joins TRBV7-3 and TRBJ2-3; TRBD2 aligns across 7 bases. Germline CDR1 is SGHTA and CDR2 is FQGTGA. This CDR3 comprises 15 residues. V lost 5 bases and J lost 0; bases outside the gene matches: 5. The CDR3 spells CASSGGEISTDTQYF. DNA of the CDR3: TGTGCCAGCAGCGGGGGGGAAATTAGCACAGATACGCAGTATTTT. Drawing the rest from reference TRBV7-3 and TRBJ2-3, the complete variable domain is GAGVSQTPSNKVTEKGKYVELRCDPISGHTALYWYRQSLGQGPEFLIYFQGTGAADDSGLPNDRFFAVRPEGSVSTLKIQRTERGDSAVYLCASSGGEISTDTQYFGPGTRLTVL.

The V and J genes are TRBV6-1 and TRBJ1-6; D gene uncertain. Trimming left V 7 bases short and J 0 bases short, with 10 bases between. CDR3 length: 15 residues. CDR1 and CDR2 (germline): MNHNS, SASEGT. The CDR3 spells CASTRGSSYNSPLHF. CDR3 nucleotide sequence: TGTGCCAGCACTCGGGGAAGCTCCTATAATTCACCCCTCCACTTT.